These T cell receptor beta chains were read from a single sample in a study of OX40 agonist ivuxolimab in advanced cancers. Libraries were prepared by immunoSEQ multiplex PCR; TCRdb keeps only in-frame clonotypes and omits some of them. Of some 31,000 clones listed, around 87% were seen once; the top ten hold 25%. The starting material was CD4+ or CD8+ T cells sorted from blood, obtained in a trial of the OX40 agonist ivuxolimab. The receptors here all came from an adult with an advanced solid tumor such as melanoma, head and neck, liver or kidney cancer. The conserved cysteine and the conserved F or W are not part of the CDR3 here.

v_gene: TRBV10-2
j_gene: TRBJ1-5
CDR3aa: ASSERPDNQPQH

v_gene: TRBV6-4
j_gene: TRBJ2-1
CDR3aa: ASSDSPLSYNEQF

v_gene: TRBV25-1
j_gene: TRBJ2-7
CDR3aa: ASSPPTGSYEQY

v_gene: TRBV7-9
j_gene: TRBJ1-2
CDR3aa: ASSLGRQGPYGYT

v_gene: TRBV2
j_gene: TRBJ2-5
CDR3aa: ASSAPRGDQETQY

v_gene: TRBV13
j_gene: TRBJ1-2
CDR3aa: ASRVQGVFYGYT

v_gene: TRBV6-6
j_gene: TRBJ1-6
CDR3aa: ASSFSPGNSPLH

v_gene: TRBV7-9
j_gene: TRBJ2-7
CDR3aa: ASSSSGSSYEQY

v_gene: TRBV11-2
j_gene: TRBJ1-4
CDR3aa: ASSLESGQGQGKLF

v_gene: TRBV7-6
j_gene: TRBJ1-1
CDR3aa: ASSLDRASEAF

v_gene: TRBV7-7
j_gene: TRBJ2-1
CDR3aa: ASSLGLLAEQF

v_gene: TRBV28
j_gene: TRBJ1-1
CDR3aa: ASSLRQRLGTEAF

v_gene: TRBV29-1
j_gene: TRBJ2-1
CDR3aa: SAQLGGSYNEQF

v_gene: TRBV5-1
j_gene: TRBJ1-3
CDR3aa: ASSLGAGGNTIY

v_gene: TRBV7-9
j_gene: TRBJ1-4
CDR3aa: ASSLGVGHEKLF

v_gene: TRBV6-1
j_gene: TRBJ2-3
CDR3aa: AGGGDTQY

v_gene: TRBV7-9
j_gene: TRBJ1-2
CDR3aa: ASSLDWTLYGDT

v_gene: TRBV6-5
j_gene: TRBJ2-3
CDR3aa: ASSYSRGSGTQY

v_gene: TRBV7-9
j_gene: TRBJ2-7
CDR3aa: ASSLWYEQY

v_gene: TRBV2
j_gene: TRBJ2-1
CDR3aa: ASSGLANEQF

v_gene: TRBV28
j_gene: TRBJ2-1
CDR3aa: ASKRDSYNEQF

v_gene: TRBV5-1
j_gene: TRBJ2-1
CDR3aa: ASSLSGQGVDEQF

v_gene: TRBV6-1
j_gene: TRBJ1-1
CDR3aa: ASSRQGAFTEAF

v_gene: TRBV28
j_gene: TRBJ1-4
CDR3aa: ASSSVPGQQPKKLF

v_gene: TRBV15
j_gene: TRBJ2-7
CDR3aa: ATSRDSLGLEQY

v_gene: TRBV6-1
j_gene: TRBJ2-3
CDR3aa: ASSEFTFSTDTQY

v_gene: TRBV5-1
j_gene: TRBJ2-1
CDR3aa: ASSLGHRGSYNEQF

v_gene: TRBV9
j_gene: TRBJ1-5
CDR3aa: ASSEDGNQPQH

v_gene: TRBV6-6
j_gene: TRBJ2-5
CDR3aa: ASSSYNSQETQY